Listed below are T cell receptor beta chains from one sample, sequenced in a study of blood T cell repertoires in COVID-19. Sequencing used immunoSEQ multiplex PCR; TCRdb keeps in-frame clones, though not all of them. Of 200,000 to 250,000 clones in the sample, 87% were seen once. Sequencing was carried out using PBMCs or T cells enriched from blood (not recorded which). The receptors were gathered from a man aged 25-45 years who had recovered from COVID-19. The CDR3 runs from the conserved cysteine through the conserved F or W. A D gene is named only where the DNA matches it firmly. The size field is filled for only some rows; it gives once, few, many or a size class.

D gene: .; clone size: .; V gene: TRBV6-1; J gene: TRBJ2-7; CDR3 protein: CASSDLATPAYEQYF; CDR3 DNA: TGTGCCAGCAGTGATCTCGCGACTCCGGCTTACGAGCAGTACTTC
D gene: TRBD1; clone size: .; V gene: TRBV11-3; J gene: TRBJ1-1; CDR3 protein: CASSQGANTEAFF; CDR3 DNA: TGTGCCAGCAGCCAGGGGGCTAACACTGAAGCTTTCTTT
D gene: .; clone size: .; V gene: TRBV20-1; J gene: TRBJ1-2; CDR3 protein: CSARALYGYTF; CDR3 DNA: TGCAGTGCTAGAGCTCTCTATGGCTACACCTTC
D gene: TRBD1; clone size: .; V gene: TRBV11-2; J gene: TRBJ2-7; CDR3 protein: CASSSKTGGHTYEQYF; CDR3 DNA: TGTGCCAGCAGCTCGAAAACAGGGGGACACACCTACGAGCAGTACTTC
D gene: .; clone size: .; V gene: TRBV6-5; J gene: TRBJ1-2; CDR3 protein: CASSSGGAQSYGYTF; CDR3 DNA: TGTGCCAGCAGCAGCGGGGGGGCGCAAAGCTATGGCTACACCTTC
D gene: .; clone size: .; V gene: TRBV4-2; J gene: TRBJ1-4; CDR3 protein: CASSQDKGQTNEKLFF; CDR3 DNA: TGTGCCAGCAGCCAAGATAAGGGGCAAACTAATGAAAAACTGTTTTTT
D gene: .; clone size: once; V gene: TRBV6-5; J gene: TRBJ2-5; CDR3 protein: CASSPMTFPQETQYF; CDR3 DNA: TGTGCCAGCAGTCCGATGACTTTTCCTCAAGAGACCCAGTACTTC
D gene: TRBD2; clone size: .; V gene: TRBV3-1/TRBV3-2; J gene: TRBJ2-5; CDR3 protein: CASSQSLWGGETQYF; CDR3 DNA: TGTGCCAGCAGCCAAAGTTTGTGGGGGGGAGAGACCCAGTACTTC
D gene: .; clone size: .; V gene: TRBV6-1; J gene: TRBJ2-7; CDR3 protein: CASSEVGVSSYEQYF; CDR3 DNA: TGTGCCAGCAGTGAAGTAGGGGTTAGCTCCTACGAGCAGTACTTC
D gene: .; clone size: .; V gene: TRBV27; J gene: TRBJ1-2; CDR3 protein: CASGGAGEYGYTF; CDR3 DNA: TGTGCCAGTGGGGGGGCAGGGGAATATGGCTACACCTTC
D gene: .; clone size: .; V gene: TRBV6-2/TRBV6-3; J gene: TRBJ1-4; CDR3 protein: CASSWEGEEKLFF; CDR3 DNA: TGTGCCAGCAGTTGGGAGGGGGAGGAAAAACTGTTTTTT
D gene: TRBD1; clone size: .; V gene: TRBV19; J gene: TRBJ1-5; CDR3 protein: CASSQGQGSNQPQHF; CDR3 DNA: TGTGCCAGTAGTCAAGGACAGGGTAGCAATCAGCCCCAGCATTTT
D gene: .; clone size: .; V gene: TRBV5-8; J gene: TRBJ2-5; CDR3 protein: CASRGLLQETQYF; CDR3 DNA: TGTGCCAGCAGGGGACTCTTACAAGAGACCCAGTACTTC
D gene: .; clone size: .; V gene: TRBV7-8; J gene: TRBJ1-1; CDR3 protein: CASSELMNTEAFF; CDR3 DNA: TGTGCCAGCAGCGAGCTCATGAACACTGAAGCTTTCTTT
D gene: TRBD1; clone size: .; V gene: TRBV6-1; J gene: TRBJ2-7; CDR3 protein: CASSEDRQGPYEQYF; CDR3 DNA: TGTGCCAGCAGTGAAGACCGACAGGGCCCCTACGAGCAGTACTTC
D gene: .; clone size: .; V gene: TRBV9; J gene: TRBJ1-3; CDR3 protein: CASSLRRGTAGNTIYF; CDR3 DNA: TGTGCCAGCAGCCTACGGCGGGGTACAGCTGGAAACACCATATATTTT
D gene: .; clone size: once; V gene: TRBV5-4; J gene: TRBJ2-5; CDR3 protein: CASSKPGSLQETQYF; CDR3 DNA: TGTGCCAGCAGTAAACCGGGATCACTACAAGAGACCCAGTACTTC
D gene: .; clone size: .; V gene: TRBV30; J gene: TRBJ1-4; CDR3 protein: CAWSAPGAREKLFF; CDR3 DNA: TGTGCCTGGAGTGCTCCGGGAGCGCGTGAAAAACTGTTTTTT
D gene: TRBD1; clone size: .; V gene: TRBV2; J gene: TRBJ1-4; CDR3 protein: CASSRQGADNEKLFF; CDR3 DNA: TGTGCCAGCAGTAGACAGGGGGCCGATAATGAAAAACTGTTTTTT
D gene: TRBD1; clone size: .; V gene: TRBV29-1; J gene: TRBJ1-1; CDR3 protein: CSVIGTGNLEAFF; CDR3 DNA: TGCAGCGTTATTGGGACAGGGAACCTTGAAGCTTTCTTT
D gene: .; clone size: .; V gene: TRBV28; J gene: TRBJ2-7; CDR3 protein: CASSLSPQRGSSGEQYF; CDR3 DNA: TGTGCCAGCAGTTTATCACCCCAAAGGGGGTCCTCTGGGGAGCAGTACTTC
D gene: TRBD2; clone size: .; V gene: TRBV7-9; J gene: TRBJ2-3; CDR3 protein: CASTGSGAGGFAITDTQYF; CDR3 DNA: TGTGCCAGCACCGGATCTGGGGCGGGGGGTTTTGCGATTACAGATACGCAGTATTTT
D gene: .; clone size: .; V gene: TRBV30; J gene: TRBJ2-3; CDR3 protein: CAWTSVSTDTQYF; CDR3 DNA: TGTGCCTGGACTAGCGTTAGCACAGATACGCAGTATTTT
D gene: .; clone size: .; V gene: TRBV10-3; J gene: TRBJ2-7; CDR3 protein: CAISSVGRSSYEQYF; CDR3 DNA: TGTGCCATCAGCTCGGTCGGGAGAAGTTCCTACGAGCAGTACTTC
D gene: TRBD1; clone size: .; V gene: TRBV10-3; J gene: TRBJ1-3; CDR3 protein: CAIRDRAVSGNTIYF; CDR3 DNA: TGTGCCATCAGGGACAGGGCTGTCTCTGGAAACACCATATATTTT
D gene: TRBD1; clone size: .; V gene: TRBV30; J gene: TRBJ1-2; CDR3 protein: CAWSVLRGRFYGYTF; CDR3 DNA: TGTGCCTGGAGTGTACTAAGGGGGCGCTTCTATGGCTACACCTTC
D gene: TRBD1; clone size: .; V gene: TRBV3-1/TRBV3-2; J gene: TRBJ1-5; CDR3 protein: CASSQTSDRGTAQHF; CDR3 DNA: TGTGCCAGCAGCCAAACGTCGGACAGGGGTACGGCCCAGCATTTT
D gene: .; clone size: once; V gene: TRBV5-6; J gene: TRBJ1-5; CDR3 protein: CASSSGTKINQPQHF; CDR3 DNA: TGTGCCAGCAGCTCCGGGACAAAAATCAATCAGCCCCAGCATTTT
D gene: TRBD2; clone size: .; V gene: TRBV27; J gene: TRBJ2-1; CDR3 protein: CASSSGGNSYNEQFF; CDR3 DNA: TGTGCCAGCAGTTCGGGGGGGAACTCCTACAATGAGCAGTTCTTC